This TCR beta chain was sequenced in a study of beta chain features in type 1 diabetes. Study context: Examination covered around 110 million sorted cells spanning all samples. Points from the study as a whole: The naive, central memory and Treg TCRB repertoires showed an apparent similarity that was greater among patients than among healthy donors. Across all four CD4+ subsets, people with type 1 diabetes showed modestly shorter TCRB CDR3s.

The V gene lost 1 base and the J gene lost 0 bases, with 5 bases spanning the gap. CDR1 is SGHTA and CDR2 is FQGNSA in the germline V gene. CDR3 length: 14 residues. Investigators reverse transcribed all isolated RNA, so they sequenced expressed TCRB transcripts. Profiling relied on immunoSEQ multiplex PCR, and the TCRdb table lists in-frame clones only, not all of them. The sample holds under 400,000 clones, less than 15% seen once. This clone was picked up a small number of times. Its specificity is not known. The source of this sequence is a man aged 30 to 45 in good health. The sample comprised central memory CD4+ T cells from blood. V and J are TRBV7-2 and TRBJ2-3; no clear D gene. CDR3 loop: CASSLGLSTDTQYF. The CDR3 region has the DNA TGTGCCAGCAGCTTAGGACTTAGCACAGATACGCAGTATTTT.